This entry lists 27 T cell receptor beta chains sequenced from one sample in a study of blood T cell repertoires in COVID-19. Using immunoSEQ multiplex PCR, the repertoire was profiled, and TCRdb retains in-frame clones only, with some absent. The sample contains about 480,000 clones, more than 85% of which appear only once. The source material was peripheral blood. The source is a woman aged 25 to 45 with acute or convalescent COVID-19.

The sample holds a few counts of this clone. The V call is TRBV9, the J call TRBJ2-1, with 11 bases identical to TRBD2. Germline values: CDR1 SGDLS, CDR2 YYNGEE. J lost 7 bases, V lost 2 bases, and 5 bases had no gene match. CDR3 length: 15 residues. Here the CDR3 reads CASSVSGGAQNEQFF. The CDR3 DNA reads TGTGCCAGCAGCGTTAGCGGGGGGGCACAAAATGAGCAGTTCTTC.

Written as DNA, the CDR3 is TGTGCCAGCAGCAGAGGACTAGCGGGGGGATCGGGAGAGACCCAGTACTTC. This encodes CASSRGLAGGSGETQYF. V and J are TRBV5-6 and TRBJ2-5, with 14 nucleotides matching TRBD2. CDR1 and CDR2 (germline): SGHDT, YYEEEE. The CDR3 contains 17 residues. The junction had 9 bases not matched to a gene; V was cut back by 4 bases and J by 4 bases.

The chain links TRBV6-6 to TRBJ2-1; TRBD1 might be the D (6 bases). The CDR3 is made up of 12 amino acids. V was shortened by 2 bases and J by 9 bases, with 8 bases between the two germline ends. Germline-derived CDR1 and CDR2 are MNHNY and SVGAGI (reference sequence). The CDR3 is CASSYGQSEQFF. The CDR3 DNA is TGTGCCAGCAGTTACGGACAGTCTGAGCAGTTCTTC.

The chain recombines TRBV9 with TRBJ2-3; 10 bases align to TRBD1. With V trimmed by 4 bases and J by 2 bases, 4 bases remained unmatched. CDR1 is SGDLS, CDR2 YYNGEE, per germline. The CDR3 has 15 residues. The CDR3 sequence is CASSTGTGVTDTQYF. DNA for the CDR3: TGTGCCAGCAGCACCGGGACAGGGGTCACAGATACGCAGTATTTT.

The J gene is TRBJ1-2, the V gene TRBV28, with 9 positions matching TRBD1. The germline gives CDR1 MDHEN, CDR2 SYDVKM. The CDR3 consists of 13 residues. The J segment lost 5 bases and the V segment lost 9 bases, leaving 7 bases of the junction unmatched. The CDR3 DNA reads as TGTGCCAGTACAGGGGGCGCGTCTTATGGCTACACCTTC. The encoded protein is CASTGGASYGYTF.

This chain links TRBV5-4 with TRBJ2-3; 7 nucleotides line up with TRBD2. CDR3 size: 14 residues. Germline CDR1 is SGHNT and CDR2 is YYREEE (reference sequence). V dropped 0 bases and J dropped 3; count of bases not matched to a gene: 1. CDR3 loop: CASSLGGGTDTQYF. The CDR3 nucleotides are TGTGCCAGCAGCTTGGGCGGGGGAACAGATACGCAGTATTTT.

V is TRBV3-1 (or the pseudogene TRBV3-2) and J is TRBJ1-2; the D is unclear. The CDR3 runs to 13 residues. The V gene lost 5 bases and the J gene lost 4 bases, with 11 bases spanning the gap. Per germline, CDR1 LGHDT and CDR2 YNNKEL (reference sequence). CDR3 loop: CASSERVGYGYTF. DNA for the CDR3: TGTGCCAGCAGCGAGAGGGTGGGCTATGGCTACACCTTC.

The genes are TRBV27 and TRBJ2-2; D possibly corresponds to TRBD1 (6 bases). The V end lost 6 bases, the J end lost 3 bases, and 14 bases lay between the germline ends. The CDR3 runs 15 residues. From germline, CDR1 is MNHEY and CDR2 SMNVEV (reference sequence). CDR3 bases: TGTGCCAGCAGGCCTCCCACAGGGTACACCGGGGAGCTGTTTTTT. It specifies CASRPPTGYTGELFF.

The rearrangement uses TRBV28 and TRBJ2-1; 8 nucleotides line up with TRBD2. The germline V gene has CDR1 MDHEN and CDR2 SYDVKM. After removal of 7 bases from V and 15 bases from J, the junction contained 17 bases not matched to a gene. The CDR3 is made up of 14 amino acids. Here the CDR3 reads CASIPGGEAFRPFF. The CDR3 DNA follows: TGTGCCAGCATACCGGGGGGGGAGGCATTTCGGCCGTTCTTC.

The chain uses TRBV3-1 (or the pseudogene TRBV3-2) and TRBJ2-3; D possibly corresponds to TRBD2 (5 bases). The CDR3 is made up of 14 amino acids. The germline CDR1 and CDR2 sequences are LGHDT and YNNKEL (reference sequence). V lost 0 bases and J 4 bases, leaving 8 bases between the germline ends. Here the CDR3 DNA reads TGTGCCAGCAGCCAAGACACGGGGTCAGATACGCAGTATTTT. Its protein is CASSQDTGSDTQYF.

This chain joins TRBV11-2 and TRBJ2-5; 8 bases fit TRBD1. Germline V gene lookup returns CDR1 SGHAT and CDR2 FQNNGV. The CDR3 consists of 15 residues. V lost 1 base, J lost 5 bases, and 6 bases stayed unmatched. As DNA, the CDR3 is TGTGCCAGCAGCTTAGGGTCAGGGGGCAGGGAGACCCAGTACTTC. Encoded protein: CASSLGSGGRETQYF.

This chain links TRBV6-5 with TRBJ1-2; TRBD1 matches 7 bases. J lost 1 base, V lost 2 bases, and 4 bases had no gene match. The CDR3 spans 15 residues. Germline V gene data show CDR1 as MNHEY and CDR2 as SVGAGI. The CDR3 protein is CASSYLGGGNYGYTF. CDR3 DNA: TGTGCCAGCAGTTACCTAGGGGGCGGTAACTATGGCTACACCTTC.

This clone has just one count. The rearrangement joins TRBV6-5 to TRBJ2-3, with D possibly being TRBD2 (5 bases). The ends were cut back, 7 bases at V and 6 bases at J, with 11 bases in the middle. The CDR3 length is 12 residues. From germline, CDR1 is MNHEY and CDR2 SVGAGI. This CDR3 reads CASNLRTDTQYF. The CDR3 DNA reads TGTGCCAGCAATCTCAGGACTGATACGCAGTATTTT.

The V call is TRBV3-1 (or the pseudogene TRBV3-2), the J call TRBJ1-2; 10 nucleotides align to TRBD1. Unmatched junction bases numbered 7, after V lost 4 bases and J lost 5 bases. Germline V lookup: CDR1 LGHDT, CDR2 YNNKEL (reference sequence). This CDR3 contains 15 residues. CDR3 bases: TGTGCCAGCAGCCCCGGGACAGGGGTTGGTTATGGCTACACCTTC. Its protein is CASSPGTGVGYGYTF.

The DNA of the CDR3 is TGTGCCTGTACTAAGGGGGTCTCGAACACTGAAGCTTTCTTT. Protein product: CACTKGVSNTEAFF. The gene calls are TRBV30 and TRBJ1-1, with D possibly being TRBD1 (6 bases). This CDR3 has 14 residues. Germline V CDR1 and CDR2: GTSNPN, SVGIG (reference sequence). V lost 6 bases, J lost 1 base, and 15 bases lay in between.

The rearrangement joins TRBV24-1 to TRBJ2-3; 7 bases are shared with TRBD2. With V trimmed by 3 bases and J by 2 bases, 4 bases remained unmatched. The CDR3 sequence is 15 residues long. CDR1 is KGHDR, CDR2 SFDVKD, per germline. CDR3 bases: TGTGCCACCAGTGATAGCGGGGATACCACAGATACGCAGTATTTT. Protein: CATSDSGDTTDTQYF.

This clone was seen only once. The chain employs TRBV23-1 and TRBJ2-7; D possibly corresponds to TRBD2 (6 bases). TRBV23-1 qualifies as an ORF whose function is uncertain. The CDR3 loop spans 17 amino acids. Trimming removed 0 bases at V and 3 bases at J, with 18 bases between. The CDR3 coding sequence is TGCGCCAGCAGTCAATCGATCAGGGACTCAACAGACTACGAGCAGTACTTC. This sequence encodes CASSQSIRDSTDYEQYF.

The chain links TRBV5-1 to TRBJ2-7, with 7 positions matching TRBD2. CDR1 is SGHRS and CDR2 is YFSETQ in the germline V gene. Trimming cost V 1 base and J 4 bases; bases outside gene matches: 5. The CDR3 consists of 14 residues. Here the CDR3 reads CASSLPGGSYEQYF. The CDR3, as DNA: TGCGCCAGCAGCTTGCCCGGGGGGAGTTACGAGCAGTACTTC. Drawing the rest from reference TRBV5-1 and TRBJ2-7, the complete variable domain is KAGVTQTPRYLIKTRGQQVTLSCSPISGHRSVSWYQQTPGQGLQFLFEYFSETQRNKGNFPGRFSGRQFSNSRSEMNVSTLELGDSALYLCASSLPGGSYEQYFGPGTRLTVT.

J is TRBJ2-3 and V is TRBV24-1; 10 nucleotides match TRBD1. Per germline, CDR1 KGHDR and CDR2 SFDVKD. V gave up 4 bases and J gave up 1 base; unmatched junction bases: 1. This CDR3 spans 15 amino acids. The CDR3 here is CATSDGTGGTDTQYF. CDR3 in DNA: TGTGCCACCAGTGACGGGACAGGGGGCACAGATACGCAGTATTTT.

The chain couples TRBV7-2 to TRBJ1-4, with TRBD1 as a possible D gene (6 bases). Germline lookup yields CDR1 SGHTA and CDR2 FQGNSA. The V and J ends lost 4 bases and 4 bases respectively, with 10 bases between them. This CDR3 spans 14 amino acids. In nucleotides, the CDR3 is TGTGCCAGCAGCTGGGACACATATAATGAAAAACTGTTTTTT. Its protein is CASSWDTYNEKLFF.

This CDR3 is CASKLDGFPGAEAFF. The CDR3 DNA reads as TGTGCCAGCAAGCTCGACGGTTTTCCTGGGGCAGAAGCTTTCTTT. The chain links TRBV7-9 to TRBJ1-1; tentative D call: TRBD1 (5 bases). Germline assignment: CDR1 SEHNR and CDR2 FQNEAQ (reference sequence). This CDR3 has 15 residues. The ends were cut back, 7 bases at V and 8 bases at J, with 23 bases in the middle.

The chain combines TRBV3-1 (or the pseudogene TRBV3-2) with TRBJ2-5, with 8 bases identical to TRBD1. CDR3 length: 14 amino acids. Per the germline V gene, CDR1 is LGHDT and CDR2 is YNNKEL (reference sequence). V trimming: 4 bases; J trimming: 5 bases; junction bases outside the gene matches: 6. The CDR3 DNA sequence: TGTGCCAGCAGCCCGGGACAGGCCCCGGAGACCCAGTACTTC. It is translated as CASSPGQAPETQYF.

The gene calls are TRBV5-5 and TRBJ1-2, with TRBD1 as a possible D gene (6 bases). The CDR3 covers 15 residues. The germline V gene has CDR1 SGHKS and CDR2 YYEKEE (reference sequence). With 5 bases removed from V and 3 bases from J, the gap between germline ends came to 17 bases. Here the CDR3 reads CASRIEQGQDYGYTF. The CDR3, as DNA: TGTGCCAGCAGGATCGAACAGGGCCAAGACTATGGCTACACCTTC.

This rearrangement joins TRBV18 to TRBJ1-2; perhaps TRBD1 as D (5 bases). The CDR3 is made up of 13 amino acids. Trimming took off 5 bases at V and 6 bases at J, with 13 bases between the two ends. The germline gives CDR1 KGHSH, CDR2 LQKENI. The CDR3, as DNA: TGTGCCAGCTCATCCGGGACTCAGGATGGCTACACCTTC. Translating gives CASSSGTQDGYTF.

The chain carries TRBV6-1 and TRBJ2-2; 11 positions agree with TRBD1. Trimming took 4 bases from V and 6 from J; bases not matched to a gene: 10. This CDR3 has 17 residues. Germline CDR1 reads MNHNS; CDR2 reads SASEGT. The CDR3 region is CASSGWDRGIVAGELFF. In DNA, the CDR3 is TGTGCCAGCAGTGGGTGGGACAGGGGGATCGTTGCCGGGGAGCTGTTTTTT.

The V call is TRBV5-6, the J call TRBJ1-2, with 8 bases that match TRBD1. J gave up 3 bases and V 2 bases, and 3 bases lay outside the gene matches. This CDR3 is 14 amino acids long. Germline V CDR1 and CDR2: SGHDT, YYEEEE. The CDR3 sequence: CASSLVTGDYGYTF. CDR3 coding DNA: TGTGCCAGCAGCTTAGTGACAGGGGACTATGGCTACACCTTC.

V is TRBV5-4 and J is TRBJ2-2; TRBD1 is a possible D gene (7 bases). Germline V CDR1 and CDR2: SGHNT, YYREEE (reference sequence). CDR3 length equals 16 residues. Trimming pared 1 base from V and 6 bases from J, leaving 16 bases between. The CDR3 here is CASSLTRGEYPGELFF. The DNA of the CDR3 is TGTGCCAGCAGCTTGACCAGGGGGGAATATCCCGGGGAGCTGTTTTTT. The variable domain in full, with the rest retrieved from reference TRBV5-4 and TRBJ2-2, is ETGVTQSPTHLIKTRGQQVTLRCSSQSGHNTVSWYQQALGQGPQFIFQYYREEENGRGNFPPRFSGLQFPNYSSELNVNALELDDSALYLCASSLTRGEYPGELFFGEGSRLTVL.